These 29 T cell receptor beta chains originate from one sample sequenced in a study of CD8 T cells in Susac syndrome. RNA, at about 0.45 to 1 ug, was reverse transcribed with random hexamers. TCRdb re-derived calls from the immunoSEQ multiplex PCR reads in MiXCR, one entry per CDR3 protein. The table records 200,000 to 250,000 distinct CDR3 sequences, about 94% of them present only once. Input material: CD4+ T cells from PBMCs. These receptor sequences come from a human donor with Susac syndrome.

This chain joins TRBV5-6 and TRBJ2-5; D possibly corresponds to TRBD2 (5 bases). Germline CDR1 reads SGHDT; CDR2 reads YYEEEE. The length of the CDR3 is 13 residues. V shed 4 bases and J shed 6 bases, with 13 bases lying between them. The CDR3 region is CASSPRGIQTQYF. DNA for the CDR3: TGTGCCAGCAGCCCACGGGGTATACAGACCCAGTACTTC.

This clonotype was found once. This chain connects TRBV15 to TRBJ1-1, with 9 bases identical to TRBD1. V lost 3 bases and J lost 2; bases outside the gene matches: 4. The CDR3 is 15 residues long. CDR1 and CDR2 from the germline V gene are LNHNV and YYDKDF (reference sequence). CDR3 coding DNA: TGTGCCACCAGCAGCCACAGGGGGCCAAACACTGAAGCTTTCTTT. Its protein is CATSSHRGPNTEAFF. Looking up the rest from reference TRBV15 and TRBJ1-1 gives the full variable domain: DAMVIQNPRYQVTQFGKPVTLSCSQTLNHNVMYWYQQKSSQAPKLLFHYYDKDFNNEADTPDNFQSRRPNTSFCFLDIRSPGLGDTAMYLCATSSHRGPNTEAFFGQGTRLTVV.

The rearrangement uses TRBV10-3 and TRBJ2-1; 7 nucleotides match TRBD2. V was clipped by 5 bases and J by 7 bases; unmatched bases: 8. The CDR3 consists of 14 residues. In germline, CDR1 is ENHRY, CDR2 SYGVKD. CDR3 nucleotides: TGTGCCATCAGTCCCCCAGCGGGGTGGAATGAGCAGTTCTTC. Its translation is CAISPPAGWNEQFF.

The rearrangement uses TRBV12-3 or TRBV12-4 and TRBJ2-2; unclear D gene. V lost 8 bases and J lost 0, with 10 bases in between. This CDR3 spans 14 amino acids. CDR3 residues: CASQSPANTGELFF. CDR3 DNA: TGTGCCAGCCAGTCACCCGCGAACACCGGGGAGCTGTTTTTT.

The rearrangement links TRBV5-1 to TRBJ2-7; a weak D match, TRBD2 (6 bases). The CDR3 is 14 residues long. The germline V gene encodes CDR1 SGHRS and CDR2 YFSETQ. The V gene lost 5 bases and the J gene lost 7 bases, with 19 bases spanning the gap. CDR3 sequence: CASRSGTPGGEQYF. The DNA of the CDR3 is TGCGCCAGCAGGTCCGGGACTCCGGGCGGAGAGCAGTACTTC.

CDR3 sequence (DNA): TGTGCCAGCAGTGTCGACGGGTGGGGAGAGACCCAGTACTTC. Translated: CASSVDGWGETQYF. The gene calls are TRBV27 and TRBJ2-5, with no clear D. V was pared by 5 bases and J by 4 bases, with 14 bases between. CDR1 MNHEY and CDR2 SMNVEV come from the germline V gene (reference sequence). The CDR3 runs to 14 residues.

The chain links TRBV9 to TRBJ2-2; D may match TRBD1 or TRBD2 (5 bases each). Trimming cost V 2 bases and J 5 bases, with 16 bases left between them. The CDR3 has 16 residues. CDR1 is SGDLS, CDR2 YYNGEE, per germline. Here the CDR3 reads CASSVASLDSTGELFF. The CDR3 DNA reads TGTGCCAGCAGCGTGGCGTCACTAGACAGTACCGGGGAGCTGTTTTTT.

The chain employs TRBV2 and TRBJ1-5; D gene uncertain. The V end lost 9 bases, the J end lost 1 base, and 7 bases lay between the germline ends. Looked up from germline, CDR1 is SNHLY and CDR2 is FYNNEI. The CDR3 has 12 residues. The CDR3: CASGESNQPQHF. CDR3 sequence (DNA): TGTGCCAGTGGGGAGAGCAATCAGCCCCAGCATTTT.

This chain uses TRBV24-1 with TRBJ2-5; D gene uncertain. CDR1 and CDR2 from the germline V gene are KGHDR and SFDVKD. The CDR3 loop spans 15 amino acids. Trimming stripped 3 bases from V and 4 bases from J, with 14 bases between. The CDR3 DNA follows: TGTGCCACCAGTGATCCCGTGTCGAGGATAGAGACCCAGTACTTC. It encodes CATSDPVSRIETQYF.

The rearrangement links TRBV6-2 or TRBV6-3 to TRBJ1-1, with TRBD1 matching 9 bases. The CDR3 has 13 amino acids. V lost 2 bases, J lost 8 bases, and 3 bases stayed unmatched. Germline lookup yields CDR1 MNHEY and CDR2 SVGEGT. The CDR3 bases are TGTGCCAGCAGTTACGTCGGACAGGGGGAAGCTTTCTTT. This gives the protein CASSYVGQGEAFF.

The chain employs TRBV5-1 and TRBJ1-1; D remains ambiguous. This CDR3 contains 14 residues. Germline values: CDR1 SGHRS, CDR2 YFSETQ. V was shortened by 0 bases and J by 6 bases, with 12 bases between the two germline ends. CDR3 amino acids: CASSLGVEGSEAFF. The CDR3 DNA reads TGCGCCAGCAGCTTGGGGGTGGAGGGATCTGAAGCTTTCTTT. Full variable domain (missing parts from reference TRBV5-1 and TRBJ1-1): KAGVTQTPRYLIKTRGQQVTLSCSPISGHRSVSWYQQTPGQGLQFLFEYFSETQRNKGNFPGRFSGRQFSNSRSEMNVSTLELGDSALYLCASSLGVEGSEAFFGQGTRLTVV.

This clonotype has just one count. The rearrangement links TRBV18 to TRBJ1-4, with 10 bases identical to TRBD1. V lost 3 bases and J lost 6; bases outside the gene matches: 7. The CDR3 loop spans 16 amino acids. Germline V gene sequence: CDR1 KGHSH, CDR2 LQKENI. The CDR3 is CASSPNSGTGDEKLFF. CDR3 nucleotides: TGTGCCAGCTCACCCAATTCCGGGACAGGGGATGAAAAACTGTTTTTT.

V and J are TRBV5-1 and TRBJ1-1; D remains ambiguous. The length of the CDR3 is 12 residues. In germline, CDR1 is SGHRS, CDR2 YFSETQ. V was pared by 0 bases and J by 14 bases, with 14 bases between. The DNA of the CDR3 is TGCGCCAGCAGCTTGGCCGGGGAAAAGGCCTTCTTT. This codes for CASSLAGEKAFF.

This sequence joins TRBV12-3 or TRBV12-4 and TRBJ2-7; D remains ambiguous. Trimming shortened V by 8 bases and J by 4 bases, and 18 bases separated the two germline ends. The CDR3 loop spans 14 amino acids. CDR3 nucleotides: TGTGCCAGCGGACGAGGCAGCCCCTCTTACGAGCAGTACTTC. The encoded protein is CASGRGSPSYEQYF.

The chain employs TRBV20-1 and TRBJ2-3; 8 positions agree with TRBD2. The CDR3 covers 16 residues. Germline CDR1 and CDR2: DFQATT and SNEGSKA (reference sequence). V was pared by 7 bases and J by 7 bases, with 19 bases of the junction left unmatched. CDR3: CSVPEGRLAFSNTQYF. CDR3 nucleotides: TGCAGTGTTCCCGAAGGACGACTAGCGTTTTCCAATACGCAGTATTTT.

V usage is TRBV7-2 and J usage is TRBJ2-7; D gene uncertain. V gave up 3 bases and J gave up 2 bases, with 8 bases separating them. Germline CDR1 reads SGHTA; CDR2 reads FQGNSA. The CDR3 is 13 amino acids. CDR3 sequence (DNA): TGTGCCAGCAGCTTTTTAGCAGCCTACGAGCAGTACTTC. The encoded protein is CASSFLAAYEQYF.

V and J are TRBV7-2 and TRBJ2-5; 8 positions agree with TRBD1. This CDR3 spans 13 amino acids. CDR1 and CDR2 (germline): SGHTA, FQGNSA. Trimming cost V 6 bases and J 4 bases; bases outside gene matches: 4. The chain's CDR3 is CASSLDRGETQYF. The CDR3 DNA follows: TGTGCCAGCAGTCTTGACAGGGGAGAGACCCAGTACTTC.

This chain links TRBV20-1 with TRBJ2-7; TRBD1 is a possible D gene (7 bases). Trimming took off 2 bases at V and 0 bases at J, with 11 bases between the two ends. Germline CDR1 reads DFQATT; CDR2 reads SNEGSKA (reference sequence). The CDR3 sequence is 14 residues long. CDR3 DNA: TGCAGTGCTAGACGGGGGACAGTCTCCTACGAGCAGTACTTC. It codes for CSARRGTVSYEQYF.

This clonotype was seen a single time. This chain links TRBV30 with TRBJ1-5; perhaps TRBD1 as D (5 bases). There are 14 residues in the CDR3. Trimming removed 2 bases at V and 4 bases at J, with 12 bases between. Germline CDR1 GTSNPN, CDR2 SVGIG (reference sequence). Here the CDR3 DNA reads TGTGCCTGGAGTCCGGGGCGAGGAAATCAGCCCCAGCATTTT. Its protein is CAWSPGRGNQPQHF.

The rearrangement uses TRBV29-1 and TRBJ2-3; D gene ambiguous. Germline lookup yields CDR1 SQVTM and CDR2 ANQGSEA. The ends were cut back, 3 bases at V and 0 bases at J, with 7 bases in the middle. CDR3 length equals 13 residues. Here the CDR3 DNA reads TGCAGCGTTGAGACGGTTAGCACAGATACGCAGTATTTT. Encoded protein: CSVETVSTDTQYF.

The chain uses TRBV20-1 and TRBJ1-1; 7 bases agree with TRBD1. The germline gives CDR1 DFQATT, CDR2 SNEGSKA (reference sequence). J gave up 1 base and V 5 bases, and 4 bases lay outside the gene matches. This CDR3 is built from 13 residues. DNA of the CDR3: TGCAGTGCTGGTCGGGACAGGAACACTGAAGCTTTCTTT. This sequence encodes CSAGRDRNTEAFF.

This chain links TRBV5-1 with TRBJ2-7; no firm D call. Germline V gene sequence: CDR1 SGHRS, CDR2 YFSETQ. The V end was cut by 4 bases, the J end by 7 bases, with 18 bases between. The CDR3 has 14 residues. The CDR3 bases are TGCGCCAGCAGCCTCGAGGTTCCAGGTACGGAGCAGTACTTC. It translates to CASSLEVPGTEQYF. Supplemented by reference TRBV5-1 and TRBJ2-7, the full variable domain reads KAGVTQTPRYLIKTRGQQVTLSCSPISGHRSVSWYQQTPGQGLQFLFEYFSETQRNKGNFPGRFSGRQFSNSRSEMNVSTLELGDSALYLCASSLEVPGTEQYFGPGTRLTVT.

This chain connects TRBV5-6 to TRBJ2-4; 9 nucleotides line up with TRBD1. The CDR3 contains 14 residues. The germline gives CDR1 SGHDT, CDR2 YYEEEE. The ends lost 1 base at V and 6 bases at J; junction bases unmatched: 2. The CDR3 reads CASSLTGGGNIQYF. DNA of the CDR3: TGTGCCAGCAGCTTGACAGGGGGCGGAAACATTCAGTACTTC.

The CDR3 reads CAWSYERSGDTQYF. For the CDR3, the DNA is TGTGCCTGGTCCTACGAGCGGTCCGGCGATACGCAGTATTTT. The rearrangement uses TRBV30 and TRBJ2-3; D might be TRBD2 (5 bases). The V end was cut by 5 bases, the J end by 6 bases, with 18 bases between. Germline CDR1 is GTSNPN and CDR2 is SVGIG (reference sequence). The CDR3 totals 14 residues.

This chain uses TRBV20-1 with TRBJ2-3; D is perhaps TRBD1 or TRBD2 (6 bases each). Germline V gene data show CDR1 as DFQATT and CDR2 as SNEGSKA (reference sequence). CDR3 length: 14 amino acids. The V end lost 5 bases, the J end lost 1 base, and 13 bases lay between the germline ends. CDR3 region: CSAPQGTGTDTQYF. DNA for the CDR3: TGCAGTGCTCCCCAGGGGACTGGCACAGATACGCAGTATTTT.

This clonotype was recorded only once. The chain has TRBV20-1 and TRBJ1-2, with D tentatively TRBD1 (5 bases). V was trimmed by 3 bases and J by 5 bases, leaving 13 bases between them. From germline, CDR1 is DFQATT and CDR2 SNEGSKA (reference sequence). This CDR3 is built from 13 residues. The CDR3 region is CSASPGGGYGYTF. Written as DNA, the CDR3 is TGCAGTGCTAGCCCGGGGGGTGGATATGGCTACACCTTC.

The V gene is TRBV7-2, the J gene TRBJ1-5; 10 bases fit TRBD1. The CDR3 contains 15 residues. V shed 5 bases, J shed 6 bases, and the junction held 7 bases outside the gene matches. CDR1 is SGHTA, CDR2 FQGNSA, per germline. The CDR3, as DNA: TGTGCCAGCAGCCTATTGGGGACAGGGGTTCAGCCCCAGCATTTT. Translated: CASSLLGTGVQPQHF. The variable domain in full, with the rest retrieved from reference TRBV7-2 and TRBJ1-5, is GAGVSQSPSNKVTEKGKDVELRCDPISGHTALYWYRQSLGQGLEFLIYFQGNSAPDKSGLPSDRFSAERTGGSVSTLTIQRTQQEDSAVYLCASSLLGTGVQPQHFGDGTRLSIL.

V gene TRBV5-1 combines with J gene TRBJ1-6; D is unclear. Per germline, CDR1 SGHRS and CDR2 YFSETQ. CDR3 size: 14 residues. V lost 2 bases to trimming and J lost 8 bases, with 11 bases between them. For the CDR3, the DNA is TGCGCCAGCAGCTTTGGACCGCGGGATTCACCCCTCCACTTT. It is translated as CASSFGPRDSPLHF.

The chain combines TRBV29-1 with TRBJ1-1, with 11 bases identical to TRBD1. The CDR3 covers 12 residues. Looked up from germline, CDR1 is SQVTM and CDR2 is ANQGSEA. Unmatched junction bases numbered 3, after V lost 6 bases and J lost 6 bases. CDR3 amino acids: CSVGQGAAEAFF. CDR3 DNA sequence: TGCAGCGTCGGACAGGGGGCCGCTGAAGCTTTCTTT.